What follows are 9 T cell receptor beta chains derived from one specimen sequenced in a study of human T cells and chemical hapten exposure (dated by TCRdb to 2020 to 2023). The library relied on RACE. Sequenced on a NextSeq 500. TCRdb passed the public sequencing reads through fastp at Q25 and MiXCR, retaining productive beta sequences. Every entry covers one CDR3 protein and lists the most common genes and DNA from its rows. This sample has about 90,000 distinct CDR3 sequences in its table, and 9.5% to 13% of those were observed once. The ten most abundant clones make up 1.1% of the sample. Explained via the paper, the time point label denotes: patch test 3, about 24 weeks after DPC sensitization. In light of the paper, this sample's treatment or condition label describes: therapeutic diphenylcyclopropenone sensitization with weekly scalp DPC. The sequenced sample was whole blood, obtained in connection with sensitization to the hapten diphenylcyclopropenone (DPC). The receptors were gathered from a woman between 25 and 40 years old with alopecia areata. Some clones in this sample may be carry-over from other donors' samples.

This clonotype came up many times. The chain is built from TRBV5-1 and TRBJ2-3; TRBD2 is a possible D gene (6 bases). Trimming cost V 4 bases and J 1 base, with 16 bases left between them. Looked up from germline, CDR1 is SGHRS and CDR2 is YFSETQ. This CDR3 region has 16 residues. For the CDR3, the DNA is TGCGCCAGCAGCCTGGATAGCGGCTCCCGCACAGATACGCAGTATTTT. Protein: CASSLDSGSRTDTQYF.

This clonotype was counted many times. V and J are TRBV7-2 and TRBJ2-5; 11 bases align to TRBD2. There are 15 residues in the CDR3. J lost 9 bases, V lost 4 bases, and 10 bases had no gene match. Per the germline V gene, CDR1 is SGHTA and CDR2 is FQGNSA. CDR3 sequence reads: CASSSQGLAASAQYF. In DNA form, the CDR3 reads TGTGCCAGCAGCTCCCAGGGACTAGCGGCCTCGGCCCAGTACTTC.

CDR3 coding DNA: TGCAGCGTTGACACCAGCGGGGGGGCTAGTGAGCAGTTCTTC. Translated, it gives CSVDTSGGASEQFF. This rearrangement joins TRBV29-1 to TRBJ2-1, with TRBD2 identical over 10 bases. The V and J ends lost 3 bases and 9 bases, in that order; junction bases with no gene match: 8. CDR1 is SQVTM, CDR2 ANQGSEA, per germline. This CDR3 has 14 amino acids.

On this clonotype: One end of the junction varies from germline; a read error may be responsible. This sequence joins TRBV5-6 and TRBJ2-1; 10 bases match TRBD2. The CDR3 is made up of 16 amino acids. Germline V lookup: CDR1 SGHDT, CDR2 YYEEEE. The CDR3 sequence is CVSSLLGTSDHNEQFF. Here the CDR3 DNA reads TGTGTCAGCAGCTTGCTCGGGACTAGCGACCACAATGAGCAGTTCTTC.

The chain couples TRBV24-1 to TRBJ2-3, with 13 nucleotides matching TRBD2. There are 16 residues in the CDR3. The V gene end was trimmed by 4 bases and the J gene end by 3 bases; junction bases not matched to a gene: 3. Germline lookup yields CDR1 KGHDR and CDR2 SFDVKD. CDR3 amino acids: CATSEGTSGETDTQYF. The CDR3 nucleotides are TGTGCCACCAGTGAAGGGACTAGCGGGGAAACAGATACGCAGTATTTT.

This clonotype was found many times. The chain is built from TRBV14 and TRBJ2-3; D not certain. This CDR3 region has 19 residues. Germline V gene data show CDR1 as SGHDN and CDR2 as FVKESK. The V and J ends lost 1 base and 2 bases respectively, with 22 bases between them. CDR3 DNA: TGTGCCAGCAGCCAAGTAGGAGATAATTCAAGACACATCACAGATACGCAGTATTTT. It codes for CASSQVGDNSRHITDTQYF.

This clonotype was seen ten or more times. Sequence at one end of the junction differs from germline and may be a read error. The CDR3, as DNA: TGTGCTAGCAGCTTCCGCTGGGCAGATACGCAGTATTTT. Residues: CASSFRWADTQYF. The J gene is TRBJ2-3, the V gene TRBV7-7; no clear D gene. The CDR3 extends over 13 amino acids. Per the germline V gene, CDR1 is SSHAT and CDR2 is FNYEAQ (reference sequence). The full variable domain, with the rest looked up from reference TRBV7-7 and TRBJ2-3, is GAGVSQSPRYKVTKRGQDVTLRCDPISSHATLYWYQQALGQGPEFLTYFNYEAQPDKSGLPSDRFSAERPEGSISTLTIQRTEQRDSAMYRCASSFRWADTQYFGPGTRLTVL.

The rearrangement links TRBV29-1 to TRBJ1-1; possibly TRBD1 for D (6 bases). The CDR3 loop spans 12 amino acids. CDR1 is SQVTM and CDR2 is ANQGSEA in the germline V gene. V was pared by 5 bases and J by 3 bases, with 10 bases between. The CDR3 coding sequence is TGCAGCGTTTCGGACAGCCACACTGAAGCTTTCTTT. This encodes CSVSDSHTEAFF.

Comments on this clonotype: One junction end disagrees with the germline gene, perhaps due to a read error. The gene calls are TRBV27 and TRBJ2-3; TRBD1 aligns across 7 bases. The CDR3 contains 20 residues. The germline CDR1 and CDR2 sequences are MNHEY and SMNVEV (reference sequence). The CDR3 DNA is TGTGCCAGCAGCATGATACTTCTCCGGGACAGCAGGTTGGGCACATATACGCAGTATTTT. It translates to CASSMILLRDSRLGTYTQYF.